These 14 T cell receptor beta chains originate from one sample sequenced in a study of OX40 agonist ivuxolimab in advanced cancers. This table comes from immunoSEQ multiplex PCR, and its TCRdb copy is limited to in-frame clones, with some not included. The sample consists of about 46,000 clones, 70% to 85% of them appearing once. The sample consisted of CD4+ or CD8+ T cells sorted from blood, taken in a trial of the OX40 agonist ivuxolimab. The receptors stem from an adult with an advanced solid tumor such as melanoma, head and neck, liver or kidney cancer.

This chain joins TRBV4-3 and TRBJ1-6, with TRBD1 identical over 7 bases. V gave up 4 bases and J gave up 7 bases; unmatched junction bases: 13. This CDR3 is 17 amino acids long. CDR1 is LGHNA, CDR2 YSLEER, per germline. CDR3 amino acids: CASSRDLPGQLNSPLHF. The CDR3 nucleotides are TGCGCCAGCAGCCGAGATCTACCGGGACAGCTAAATTCACCCCTCCACTTT.

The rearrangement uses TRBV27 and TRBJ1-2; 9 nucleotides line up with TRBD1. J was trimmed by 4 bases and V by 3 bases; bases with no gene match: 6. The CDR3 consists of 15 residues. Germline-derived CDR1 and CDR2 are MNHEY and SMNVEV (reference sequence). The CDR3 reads CASSFGTGTSYGYTF. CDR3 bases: TGTGCCAGCAGTTTTGGGACAGGGACTTCCTATGGCTACACCTTC.

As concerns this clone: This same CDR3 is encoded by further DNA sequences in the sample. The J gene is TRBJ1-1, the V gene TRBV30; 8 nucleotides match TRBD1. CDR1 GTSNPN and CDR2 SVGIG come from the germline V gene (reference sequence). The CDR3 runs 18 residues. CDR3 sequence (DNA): TGTGGCACCCCGAAATTTCAGGGGGCAACTGGAATGAACACTGAAGCTTTCTTT. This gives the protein CGTPKFQGATGMNTEAFF.

CDR3 coding DNA: TGTGCCATCGGTGCTAGCGGGGGGATTGGCACAGATACGCAGTATTTT. It is translated as CAIGASGGIGTDTQYF. The chain carries TRBV10-3 and TRBJ2-3; TRBD2 agrees at 11 bases. V lost 8 bases, J lost 1 base, and 8 bases stayed unmatched. The CDR3 is 16 residues long. Germline lookup yields CDR1 ENHRY and CDR2 SYGVKD.

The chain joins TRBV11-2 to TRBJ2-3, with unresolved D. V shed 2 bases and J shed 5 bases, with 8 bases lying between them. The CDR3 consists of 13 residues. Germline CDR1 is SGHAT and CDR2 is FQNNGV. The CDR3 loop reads CASSLSPQDTQYF. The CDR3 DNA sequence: TGTGCCAGCAGCTTAAGTCCGCAAGATACGCAGTATTTT.

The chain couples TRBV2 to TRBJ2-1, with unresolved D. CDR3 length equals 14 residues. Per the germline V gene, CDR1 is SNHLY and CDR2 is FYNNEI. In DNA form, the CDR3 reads TGTGCTTCGCTTGAGGTAGACTCCTACAATGAGCAGTTCTTC. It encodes CASLEVDSYNEQFF.

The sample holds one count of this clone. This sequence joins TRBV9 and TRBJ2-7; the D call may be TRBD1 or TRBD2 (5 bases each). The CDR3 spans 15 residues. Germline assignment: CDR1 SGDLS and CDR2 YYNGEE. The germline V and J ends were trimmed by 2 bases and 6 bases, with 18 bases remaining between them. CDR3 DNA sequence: TGTGCCAGCAGCGTTGGACTTCAGGGAAGAGTCGAGCAGTACTTC. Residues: CASSVGLQGRVEQYF.

CDR3 protein: CASRRNTGELFF. The CDR3 coding sequence is TGTGCCAGCAGGCGGAACACCGGGGAGCTGTTTTTT. The rearrangement joins TRBV6-1 to TRBJ2-2; D uncertain. The CDR3 is 12 residues long. V lost 6 bases and J lost 1, with 3 bases in between. Germline values: CDR1 MNHNS, CDR2 SASEGT.

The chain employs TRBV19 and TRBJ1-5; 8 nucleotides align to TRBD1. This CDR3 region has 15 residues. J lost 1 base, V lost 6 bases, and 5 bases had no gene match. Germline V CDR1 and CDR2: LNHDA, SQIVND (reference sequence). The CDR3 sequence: CASSSGGRSNQPQHF. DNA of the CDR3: TGTGCCAGTAGCTCAGGGGGCCGAAGCAATCAGCCCCAGCATTTT.

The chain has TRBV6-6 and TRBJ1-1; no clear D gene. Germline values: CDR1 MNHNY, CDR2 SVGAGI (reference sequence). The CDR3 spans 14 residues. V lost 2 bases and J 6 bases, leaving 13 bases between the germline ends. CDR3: CASSYIAGLAEAFF. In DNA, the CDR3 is TGTGCCAGCAGTTACATTGCGGGGTTGGCTGAAGCTTTCTTT.

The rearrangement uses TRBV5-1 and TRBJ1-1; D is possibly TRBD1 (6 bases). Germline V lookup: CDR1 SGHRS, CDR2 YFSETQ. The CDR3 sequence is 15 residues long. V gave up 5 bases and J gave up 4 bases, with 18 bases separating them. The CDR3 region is CASSFLQGATTEAFF. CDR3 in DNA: TGCGCCAGCAGTTTCTTACAGGGTGCGACCACTGAAGCTTTCTTT.

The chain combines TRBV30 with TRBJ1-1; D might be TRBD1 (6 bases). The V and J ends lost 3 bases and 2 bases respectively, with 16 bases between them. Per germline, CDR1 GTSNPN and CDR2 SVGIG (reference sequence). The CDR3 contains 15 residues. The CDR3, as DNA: TGTGCCTGGAGGCGGGAATGGACAGCCAACACTGAAGCTTTCTTT. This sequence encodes CAWRREWTANTEAFF.

The CDR3 DNA is TGTGCCAGCAGTTACATGGACTACACAGATACGCAGTATTTT. Residues: CASSYMDYTDTQYF. The V call is TRBV6-6, the J call TRBJ2-3; D is perhaps TRBD2 (6 bases). Germline CDR1 MNHNY, CDR2 SVGAGI (reference sequence). The CDR3 is 14 residues long. V was clipped by 2 bases and J by 2 bases, with 8 bases between them.

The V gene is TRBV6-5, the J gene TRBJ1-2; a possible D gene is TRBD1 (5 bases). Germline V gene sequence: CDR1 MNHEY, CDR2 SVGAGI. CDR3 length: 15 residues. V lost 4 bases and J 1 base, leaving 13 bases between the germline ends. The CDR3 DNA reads TGTGCCAGCAGTTCCGACAGTGCCTTTAACTATGGCTACACCTTC. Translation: CASSSDSAFNYGYTF.